A selection of T cell receptor beta chains follows, all from one sample in a study of technical replicates of blood from a handful of donors. The repertoire was sequenced with immunoSEQ multiplex PCR; TCRdb's copy has only in-frame clones and lacks some. The sample lists nearly 80,000 clones, 96% occurring once. The sample comprised T cells isolated from PBMCs. The receptors come from a human donor in good health. Both conserved end residues are part of each CDR3. The order of the fields is V gene, clone size, D gene, J gene, CDR3 length, CDR3 protein, CDR3 DNA. A D gene is named only where the DNA matches it firmly. A row's size may be missing; if present it is once, few, many or a size class.

V: TRBV5-4; size: -; D: -; J: TRBJ1-3; length: 11; CDR3: CASNSGNTIYF; DNA: TGTGCTAGTAACTCTGGAAACACCATATATTTT
V: TRBV6-1; size: -; D: -; J: TRBJ1-3; length: 15; CDR3: CASSDTGLAGNTIYF; DNA: TGTGCCAGCAGTGATACCGGGTTAGCAGGAAACACCATATATTTT
V: TRBV30; size: -; D: -; J: TRBJ2-5; length: 13; CDR3: CAWSVGLQQTQYF; DNA: TGTGCCTGGAGTGTAGGACTCCAGCAGACCCAGTACTTC
V: TRBV19; size: -; D: -; J: TRBJ2-1; length: 15; CDR3: CASSSLPQGPNEQFF; DNA: TGTGCCAGTAGTTCCCTCCCACAGGGCCCCAATGAGCAGTTCTTC
V: TRBV10-3; size: -; D: TRBD1; J: TRBJ2-1; length: 14; CDR3: CAIGGWDRWGEQFF; DNA: TGTGCCATCGGGGGATGGGACAGGTGGGGTGAGCAGTTCTTC
V: TRBV11-2; size: -; D: -; J: TRBJ2-7; length: 15; CDR3: CASSLGVGVPFEQYF; DNA: TGTGCCAGCAGCTTGGGCGTGGGAGTCCCCTTTGAGCAGTACTTC
V: TRBV5-1; size: -; D: TRBD1; J: TRBJ1-2; length: 15; CDR3: CASSRIGTANYGYTF; DNA: TGCGCCAGCAGCCGAATCGGGACAGCGAATTATGGCTACACCTTC
V: TRBV18; size: -; D: -; J: TRBJ2-1; length: 12; CDR3: CASSPNGNEQFF; DNA: TGTGCCAGCTCACCAAACGGCAATGAGCAGTTCTTC
V: TRBV29-1; size: -; D: TRBD1; J: TRBJ2-7; length: 13; CDR3: CSVTTGQGAEQYF; DNA: TGCAGCGTCACCACGGGACAGGGGGCCGAGCAGTACTTC
V: TRBV6-1; size: -; D: TRBD1; J: TRBJ2-7; length: 13; CDR3: CASRHRGAYEQYF; DNA: TGTGCCAGCAGGCACAGGGGTGCGTACGAGCAGTACTTC
V: TRBV28; size: -; D: TRBD1; J: TRBJ1-4; length: 16; CDR3: CASSLLRRDRDEKLFF; DNA: TGTGCCAGCAGTTTATTGCGTAGGGACAGGGATGAAAAACTGTTTTTT
V: TRBV4-2; size: -; D: -; J: TRBJ2-3; length: 13; CDR3: CASSLTSTDTQYF; DNA: TGTGCCAGCAGCCTCACTAGCACAGATACGCAGTATTTT
V: TRBV4-2; size: -; D: -; J: TRBJ2-2; length: 14; CDR3: CASSGEDGLGELFF; DNA: TGTGCCAGCTCGGGGGAGGACGGCCTCGGGGAGCTGTTTTTT
V: TRBV6-6; size: -; D: -; J: TRBJ1-1; length: 13; CDR3: CASSYEIYTEAFF; DNA: TGTGCCAGCAGTTATGAGATATACACTGAAGCTTTCTTT
V: TRBV12-5; size: -; D: -; J: TRBJ2-7; length: 12; CDR3: CASGIGEAEQYF; DNA: TGTGCTAGTGGGATAGGTGAGGCCGAGCAGTACTTC
V: TRBV4-1; size: -; D: -; J: TRBJ1-2; length: 13; CDR3: CASSQGQSYGYTF; DNA: TGCGCCAGCAGCCAAGGGCAGTCTTATGGCTACACCTTC
V: TRBV4-1; size: once; D: -; J: TRBJ1-6; length: 16; CDR3: CASSQDLRDRNSPLHF; DNA: TGCGCCAGCAGCCAAGACTTGCGTGACAGGAATTCACCCCTCCACTTT
V: TRBV9; size: -; D: -; J: TRBJ2-7; length: 15; CDR3: CASSVMEGSSYEQYF; DNA: TGTGCCAGCAGCGTAATGGAGGGGAGCTCCTACGAGCAGTACTTC
V: TRBV20-1; size: -; D: -; J: TRBJ1-1; length: 11; CDR3: CSASSPGEAFF; DNA: TGCAGTGCTAGCTCCCCCGGGGAAGCTTTCTTT
V: TRBV9; size: once; D: TRBD2; J: TRBJ2-2; length: 19; CDR3: CASSVGWTSHLPNTGELFF; DNA: TGTGCCAGCAGCGTAGGTTGGACTAGTCACCTCCCGAACACCGGGGAGCTGTTTTTT
V: TRBV27; size: -; D: -; J: TRBJ2-1; length: 15; CDR3: CASSRSRERDNEQFF; DNA: TGTGCCAGCAGCCGATCCCGGGAGCGAGACAATGAGCAGTTCTTC
V: TRBV13; size: -; D: -; J: TRBJ2-1; length: 11; CDR3: CASSFRLEQFF; DNA: TGTGCCAGCAGCTTTAGACTTGAGCAGTTCTTC
V: TRBV6-6; size: -; D: TRBD1; J: TRBJ2-7; length: 13; CDR3: CASSRDREYEQYF; DNA: TGTGCCAGCAGCCGGGACAGGGAGTACGAGCAGTACTTC
V: TRBV6-5; size: -; D: -; J: TRBJ2-7; length: 13; CDR3: CASINRDTREQYF; DNA: TGTGCCAGCATTAACCGGGACACACGCGAGCAGTACTTC
V: TRBV11-2; size: -; D: -; J: TRBJ2-7; length: 16; CDR3: CASSLDLSRFIYEQYF; DNA: TGTGCCAGCAGCTTAGATCTGAGTCGGTTTATCTACGAGCAGTACTTC
V: TRBV9; size: once; D: TRBD2; J: TRBJ2-7; length: 18; CDR3: CASSPGLAGAHFSYEQYF; DNA: TGTGCCAGCAGCCCGGGACTAGCGGGGGCCCATTTCTCCTACGAGCAGTACTTC
V: TRBV4-2; size: -; D: TRBD2; J: TRBJ2-3; length: 16; CDR3: CASSQAEAGVTDTQYF; DNA: TGTGCCAGCAGCCAAGCGGAAGCGGGAGTAACAGATACGCAGTATTTT
V: TRBV11-3; size: -; D: TRBD2; J: TRBJ2-5; length: 16; CDR3: CASSLGTSGIQETQYF; DNA: TGTGCCAGCAGCTTAGGGACTAGCGGGATACAAGAGACCCAGTACTTC
V: TRBV10-3; size: -; D: TRBD2; J: TRBJ2-3; length: 16; CDR3: CAISGALAGNTDTQYF; DNA: TGTGCCATCAGTGGAGCCCTAGCGGGAAACACAGATACGCAGTATTTT
V: TRBV9; size: -; D: -; J: TRBJ2-7; length: 15; CDR3: CASSVDYRTYYEQYF; DNA: TGTGCCAGCAGCGTAGATTACAGAACCTACTACGAGCAGTACTTC
V: TRBV7-2; size: -; D: TRBD1; J: TRBJ2-1; length: 14; CDR3: CASSLRDSLNEQFF; DNA: TGTGCCAGCAGCTTACGGGACAGCCTCAATGAGCAGTTCTTC
V: TRBV2; size: -; D: -; J: TRBJ1-4; length: 12; CDR3: CASSVRVEKLFF; DNA: TGTGCCAGCAGTGTACGGGTTGAAAAACTGTTTTTT
V: TRBV28; size: -; D: -; J: TRBJ2-3; length: 13; CDR3: CASSFLPGLEQYF; DNA: TGTGCCAGCAGTTTCCTGCCGGGACTGGAGCAGTATTTT
V: TRBV6-6; size: -; D: TRBD1; J: TRBJ2-1; length: 15; CDR3: CASSRDRETYNEQFF; DNA: TGTGCCAGCAGCCGGGACAGGGAGACCTACAATGAGCAGTTCTTC